Here is one T cell receptor (beta chain) with its context. This specimen comes from a study of T cell responses to AZD1222 COVID-19 vaccine. Unmatched junction bases numbered 2, after V lost 1 base and J lost 2 bases. Germline V lookup: CDR1 SNHLY, CDR2 FYNNEI. The CDR3 covers 14 residues. TCRdb keeps only in-frame clones here, not all; method: immunoSEQ multiplex PCR. The data contain roughly 21,000 clones, 65% to 90% of them singletons. The receptor comes from an adult in good health. The specimen was peripheral blood, collected on day 0 of AZD1222 vaccination. The rearrangement uses TRBV2 and TRBJ2-7, with 7 nucleotides matching TRBD1. Here the CDR3 reads CASSEGTGPYEQYF. The CDR3 bases are TGTGCCAGCAGTGAAGGGACAGGACCCTACGAGCAGTACTTC.